This note documents a single T cell receptor (beta chain) sequence. What it recognizes is unknown. The CDR3 is made up of 15 amino acids. V was clipped by 5 bases and J by 0 bases, with 12 bases between them. Germline-derived CDR1 and CDR2 are SGDLS and YYNGEE. Profiled with immunoSEQ multiplex PCR; TCRdb holds only in-frame clones, not every one. This table holds approximately 32,000 clones, about nine tenths found once. Healthy controls were blood donor buffy coats. The data are from a study of STAT5B mutations in CD4+ large granular lymphocyte leukemia. General study points: Main leukemic clonotypes were patient-specific, but 20% to 25% appeared at low frequency elsewhere. Patient CD4-sorted repertoires looked more clonal than healthy CD4+ repertoires, even without putative leukemic clones. Top patient clones used TRBV06 genes more often: 8/27 versus 2/35 in controls.

The receptor's source is a human donor in good health. The chain links TRBV9 to TRBJ1-3; D might be TRBD1 (6 bases). Source material: CD4+ T cells from blood buffy coats. This chain's CDR3 is CASRERGDSGNTIYF. The CDR3 bases are TGTGCCAGCAGGGAAAGGGGGGACTCTGGAAACACCATATATTTT.